This entry features one T cell receptor beta chain sequence. The sample comes from a study of blood T cell repertoires in COVID-19. Recruits, aged roughly 18 to 95 years, lived in 24 US areas. Sequenced by immunoSEQ multiplex PCR; TCRdb stores in-frame clones only, minus some. This sample has hundreds of thousands of clones, with 80% to 90% found just once. The receptor was derived from a woman aged 18-29 years who had recovered from COVID-19. Sequenced: PBMCs or T cells enriched from blood (not recorded which).

The CDR3 loop is CASSPQFREQYF. DNA of the CDR3: TGTGCCAGCAGCCCGCAATTCAGGGAGCAGTACTTC. The chain carries TRBV5-5 and TRBJ2-7; D is undetermined. In germline, CDR1 is SGHKS, CDR2 YYEKEE (reference sequence). V lost 4 bases and J 7 bases, leaving 12 bases between the germline ends. CDR3 length: 12 amino acids.